Below, 21 T cell receptor beta chains from the same sample are listed, as sequenced in a study of blood T cell repertoires in COVID-19. Generated by immunoSEQ multiplex PCR, the TCRdb table keeps only in-frame clones and is missing some. The sample holds a few hundred thousand clones, roughly 89% seen once. Sequenced sample: PBMCs or T cells enriched from blood (not recorded which). All receptors derive from a woman aged 25-40 years who had recovered from COVID-19.

This chain joins TRBV5-1 and TRBJ1-6, with 9 bases matching TRBD1. CDR3 size: 15 residues. V shed 8 bases, J shed 10 bases, and the junction held 13 bases outside the gene matches. Germline V gives CDR1 SGHRS, CDR2 YFSETQ. The CDR3 is CASSLTGTGRSPLHF. The CDR3 bases are TGCGCCAGTTCCCTAACAGGGACAGGGCGCTCACCCCTCCACTTT.

V gene TRBV2 combines with J gene TRBJ2-1; D is possibly TRBD2 (5 bases). The CDR3 consists of 13 residues. V was clipped by 8 bases and J by 4 bases, with 12 bases between them. Germline loops: CDR1 SNHLY, CDR2 FYNNEI. The CDR3 bases are TGTGCCAGCCGTTACGAGGGATACAATGAGCAGTTCTTC. Translated: CASRYEGYNEQFF.

The J gene is TRBJ2-7, the V gene TRBV6-2 or TRBV6-3; 7 bases map to TRBD1. Germline V gene sequence: CDR1 MNHEY, CDR2 SVGEGT. The CDR3 has 13 residues. After removal of 6 bases from V and 4 bases from J, the junction contained 6 bases not matched to a gene. CDR3 residues: CASSRDRAYEQYF. In DNA, the CDR3 is TGTGCCAGCAGCCGGGACAGAGCTTACGAGCAGTACTTC.

The chain has TRBV27 and TRBJ2-6, with 10 bases that match TRBD1. J gave up 1 base and V 4 bases, and 4 bases lay outside the gene matches. This CDR3 is 17 amino acids long. The germline V gene encodes CDR1 MNHEY and CDR2 SMNVEV (reference sequence). CDR3 coding DNA: TGTGCCAGCAGTTACGGGACAGGGGCTTCTGGGGCCAACGTCCTGACTTTC. Protein product: CASSYGTGASGANVLTF.

The genes are TRBV28 and TRBJ2-7, with TRBD1 matching over 10 bases. The CDR3 extends over 14 amino acids. CDR1 is MDHEN, CDR2 SYDVKM, per germline. Germline trimming cut 8 bases from V and 7 bases from J; bases unmatched to any gene: 11. In nucleotides, the CDR3 is TGTGCCAGCGTCCCTGACAGGGGGCGTCGGGAGCAGTACTTC. The encoded protein is CASVPDRGRREQYF.

The CDR3, as DNA: TGTGCCAGCAGTCCGGACAGAGGATGGACATATGGCTACACCTTC. This codes for CASSPDRGWTYGYTF. The chain couples TRBV27 to TRBJ1-2; tentative D call: TRBD1 (6 bases). V dropped 5 bases and J dropped 5 bases, with 18 bases sitting between them. Germline assignment: CDR1 MNHEY and CDR2 SMNVEV (reference sequence). CDR3 length equals 15 residues.

V gene TRBV7-2 combines with J gene TRBJ1-1; D is ambiguous. The CDR3 has 13 amino acids. CDR1 and CDR2 from the germline V gene are SGHTA and FQGNSA. V shed 1 base and J shed 11 bases, with 14 bases lying between them. In DNA form, the CDR3 reads TGTGCCAGCAGCTTAGGGGCGAGGGAATGGGCTTTCTTT. This encodes CASSLGAREWAFF. Using reference TRBV7-2 and TRBJ1-1 for the parts outside the CDR3, the full variable domain is GAGVSQSPSNKVTEKGKDVELRCDPISGHTALYWYRQSLGQGLEFLIYFQGNSAPDKSGLPSDRFSAERTGGSVSTLTIQRTQQEDSAVYLCASSLGAREWAFFGQGTRLTVV.

The chain employs TRBV19 and TRBJ1-5; perhaps TRBD1 as D (5 bases). Per the germline V gene, CDR1 is LNHDA and CDR2 is SQIVND (reference sequence). There are 17 residues in the CDR3. Between the trimmed V and J ends, which lost 0 bases and 0 bases, there was a span of 12 bases. The CDR3 is CASSIDQGLDSNQPQHF. CDR3 sequence (DNA): TGTGCCAGTAGTATAGATCAGGGCTTAGATAGCAATCAGCCCCAGCATTTT.

A few counts support this clone. The same CDR3 is also encoded by other DNA sequences in this sample. The chain has TRBV4-3 and TRBJ1-4; D gene ambiguous. This CDR3 is built from 12 residues. Deletions cut 1 base from V and 7 bases from J, with 4 bases between. Germline loops: CDR1 LGHNA, CDR2 YSLEER. In nucleotides, the CDR3 is TGCGCCAGCAGCCAAGGGAGTGAAAAACTGTTTTTT. The encoded protein is CASSQGSEKLFF.

The genes are TRBV5-1 and TRBJ2-7; 8 positions agree with TRBD1. Trimming removed 0 bases from V and 6 bases from J; junction bases left unmatched: 5. Germline-derived CDR1 and CDR2 are SGHRS and YFSETQ. The CDR3 length is 14 residues. In DNA, the CDR3 is TGCGCCAGCAGCTTGGAGGTCAGGGGGCGCGAGCAGTACTTC. Translated, it gives CASSLEVRGREQYF.

The rearrangement links TRBV11-3 to TRBJ2-1, with TRBD2 as a possible D gene (5 bases). The CDR3 covers 14 residues. Germline CDR1 reads SGHNT; CDR2 reads YENEEA. V lost 3 bases, J lost 8 bases, and 14 bases lay in between. CDR3 protein: CASSFRASFDEQFF. DNA for the CDR3: TGTGCCAGCAGCTTTCGCGCTAGCTTCGATGAGCAGTTCTTC.

This clone was found once. The rearrangement joins TRBV19 to TRBJ2-2; TRBD2 aligns across 8 bases. Unmatched junction bases numbered 9, after V lost 5 bases and J lost 4 bases. This CDR3 contains 16 residues. Germline V gene sequence: CDR1 LNHDA, CDR2 SQIVND (reference sequence). CDR3 in amino acids: CASSPEVAGITGELFF. DNA of the CDR3: TGTGCCAGTAGTCCCGAGGTAGCGGGAATCACCGGGGAGCTGTTTTTT.

The rearrangement uses TRBV7-2 and TRBJ2-1; 8 positions match TRBD1. The CDR3 sequence is 16 residues long. The J segment lost 4 bases and the V segment lost 3 bases, leaving 8 bases of the junction unmatched. Germline-derived CDR1 and CDR2 are SGHTA and FQGNSA. The CDR3 sequence: CASSLQGASGYNEQFF. The DNA for the CDR3 is TGTGCCAGCAGCTTGCAGGGGGCTTCGGGGTACAATGAGCAGTTCTTC.

The chain links TRBV5-6 to TRBJ1-5; D is unclear. Trimming pared 4 bases from V and 3 bases from J, leaving 11 bases between. Per the germline V gene, CDR1 is SGHDT and CDR2 is YYEEEE. This CDR3 contains 14 residues. CDR3 DNA: TGTGCCAGCAGCCGCGACCAGGCCAATCAGCCCCAGCATTTT. Its protein is CASSRDQANQPQHF.

The rearrangement uses TRBV25-1 and TRBJ2-3, with D perhaps TRBD1 (6 bases). There are 15 residues in the CDR3. Trimming stripped 6 bases from V and 2 bases from J, with 15 bases between. Germline loops: CDR1 MGHDK, CDR2 SYGVNS. CDR3: CASSGTGHPTDTQYF. CDR3 nucleotide sequence: TGTGCCAGCAGCGGGACGGGACACCCCACAGATACGCAGTATTTT.

The chain has TRBV18 and TRBJ1-2; weak D call: TRBD1 (5 bases). CDR3 length: 19 residues. With 0 bases removed from V and 0 bases from J, the gap between germline ends came to 20 bases. Germline CDR1 is KGHSH and CDR2 is LQKENI. The CDR3 DNA reads TGTGCCAGCTCACCACCGGGAAACAGGTCGGCTCCTCCTAACTATGGCTACACCTTC. Its protein product is CASSPPGNRSAPPNYGYTF.

This sequence joins TRBV6-6 and TRBJ1-3, with TRBD1 identical over 7 bases. The trim removed 2 bases at V and 0 bases at J, leaving 1 base unmatched. This CDR3 region has 15 residues. CDR1 MNHNY and CDR2 SVGAGI come from the germline V gene (reference sequence). CDR3: CASSYGQVSGNTIYF. In DNA form, the CDR3 reads TGTGCCAGCAGTTACGGACAGGTCTCTGGAAACACCATATATTTT.

With respect to this clone: At one of its ends the junction is not consistent with the germline gene, which may arise from a read error. The genes are TRBV9 and TRBJ2-1; the D gene is possibly TRBD1 (6 bases). Germline CDR1 and CDR2: SGDLS and YYNGEE. The CDR3 consists of 16 residues. The CDR3: CASSVLQGVSHNEQFF. The CDR3 region has the DNA TGTGCCAGCAGCGTCCTACAGGGAGTCTCCCACAATGAGCAGTTCTTC.

The chain recombines TRBV3-1 (or the pseudogene TRBV3-2) with TRBJ1-5; D not certain. V lost 3 bases and J 6 bases, leaving 15 bases between the germline ends. This CDR3 is 15 amino acids long. Looked up from germline, CDR1 is LGHDT and CDR2 is YNNKEL (reference sequence). The CDR3 sequence: CASSQGGIIRQPQHF. CDR3 nucleotides: TGTGCCAGCAGCCAGGGAGGGATTATTCGTCAGCCCCAGCATTTT.

This chain uses TRBV3-1 (or the pseudogene TRBV3-2) with TRBJ2-1; TRBD1 matches 11 bases. Per germline, CDR1 LGHDT and CDR2 YNNKEL (reference sequence). V lost 4 bases, J lost 9 bases, and 5 bases stayed unmatched. There are 14 residues in the CDR3. The chain's CDR3 is CASSPRTGGGEQFF. The CDR3 DNA sequence: TGTGCCAGCAGCCCTCGGACAGGGGGCGGTGAGCAGTTCTTC.

The chain uses TRBV18 and TRBJ1-3, with D unresolved. CDR1 is KGHSH, CDR2 LQKENI, per germline. The V gene lost 6 bases and the J gene lost 2 bases, with 11 bases spanning the gap. This CDR3 comprises 14 residues. As DNA, the CDR3 is TGTGCCAGCTCGGAAGGAGGACCTGGAAACACCATATATTTT. It translates to CASSEGGPGNTIYF.